This T cell receptor beta chain was obtained from a study of cytomegalovirus exposure and HLA in healthy donors. General observations from the study: The study listed approximately 160 cytomegalovirus-associated TCR beta chains.

The donors were part of the validation cohort of roughly 130 subjects. That cohort was separate from the first cohort, which comprised about 730 subjects. In the case of this clone: Its specificity is unknown.

Germline CDR1 MNHEY, CDR2 SMNVEV (reference sequence). V was trimmed by 0 bases and J by 4 bases, leaving 7 bases between them. The CDR3 totals 14 residues. Using immunoSEQ multiplex PCR, the repertoire was profiled, and TCRdb retains in-frame clones only, with some absent. The sample holds roughly 120,000 clones, less than 90% seen once. This clonotype was obtained from a man younger than 35 in good health and CMV-seropositive. The sequenced sample was PBMCs. This chain links TRBV27 with TRBJ1-5; the D gene is possibly TRBD1 (5 bases). CDR3 in amino acids: CASSLSGGNQPQHF. The CDR3 region has the DNA TGTGCCAGCAGTTTATCTGGGGGGAATCAGCCCCAGCATTTT.